In its sample, the clone carrying this T cell receptor (beta chain) was seen many times. What it binds is unknown. The record originates from a study of identical twins. Broader study findings: For monozygotic twins, models underestimated out-of-frame TCR alpha sharing.

TCRdb used MiXCR to reprocess the 5' RACE reads, holding one entry per CDR3 protein. The sample records 550,000 to 700,000 distinct CDR3 sequences, approximately 21% being singletons. The ends were cut back, 6 bases at V and 1 base at J, with 10 bases in the middle. There are 14 residues in the CDR3. These data also formed part of another study, on T cells expressing NK-cell markers. From that report: Out of eight donors sequenced, seven tested HCMV-seropositive and the remaining one seronegative. Expanded NKG2C+ T cell clones had unclear HCMV specificity.

This chain connects TRBV12-3 or TRBV12-4 to TRBJ1-5; D gene uncertain. Sequenced: PBMCs. The receptor was derived from a woman under 30 in good health. The CDR3 spells CASSLGVSNQPQHF. CDR3 DNA: TGTGCCAGCAGCCTTGGGGTAAGCAATCAGCCCCAGCATTTT.